This TCR beta chain was profiled in a study of cytomegalovirus exposure and HLA in healthy donors. Trimming shortened V by 1 base and J by 4 bases, and 5 bases separated the two germline ends. This CDR3 has 12 residues. The germline V gene encodes CDR1 SGHRS and CDR2 YFSETQ. Both 60 Vbeta primers and 13 Jbeta primers went into the PCR. Only in-frame clones appear in the TCRdb table, and some are missing; sequencing was by immunoSEQ multiplex PCR. The sample lists some 100,000 clones; more than 75% were seen once. Regarding the study as a whole: Across all donors, roughly uniform sequencing depth was an assumption of the presence/absence analyses. Later analysis suggested most CMV-associated TCR beta chains were HLA-restricted.

For this clone: What it binds is not known.

The rearrangement links TRBV5-1 to TRBJ1-2; D remains unclear. Source material: PBMCs. The receptor's source is a woman between 50 and 59 years old in good health and CMV-seropositive. CDR3 residues: CASSLTGYGYTF. CDR3 in DNA: TGCGCCAGCAGCTTGACGGGCTATGGCTACACCTTC.